Shown below are 13 T cell receptor beta chains from a single sample sequenced in a study of T cells in tuberculosis. Clones were read by immunoSEQ multiplex PCR, and TCRdb kept only the in-frame ones, dropping some. Among under 25,000 clones, 97% were seen once, and the ten largest hold around 6.2%. Specimen: PBMCs. These TCRs come from a donor aged 10-29 years with latent tuberculosis or without tuberculosis infection.

This chain uses TRBV7-8 with TRBJ2-1, with D possibly matching TRBD2 (6 bases). The V end lost 1 base, the J end lost 9 bases, and 16 bases lay between the germline ends. Germline V gene sequence: CDR1 SGHVS, CDR2 FQNEAQ. This CDR3 is built from 15 residues. The CDR3 nucleotides read TGTGCCAGCAGCTTAGTGGCGGGACCCCTAACTGAGCAGTTCTTC. It yields the protein CASSLVAGPLTEQFF.

The V and J genes are TRBV6-1 and TRBJ1-5; weak D call: TRBD1 (6 bases). The V gene lost 1 base and the J gene lost 5 bases, with 12 bases spanning the gap. The V gene's germline CDR1 is MNHNS and CDR2 SASEGT. CDR3 size: 15 residues. The CDR3 coding sequence is TGTGCCAGCAGTGAAGGGGGGCCCAGTTATCAGCCCCAGCATTTT. This encodes CASSEGGPSYQPQHF.

The genes are TRBV29-1 and TRBJ2-7, with 9 nucleotides matching TRBD1. Per germline, CDR1 SQVTM and CDR2 ANQGSEA. Trimming removed 7 bases from V and 3 bases from J; junction bases left unmatched: 10. The CDR3 has 14 residues. The CDR3 coding sequence is TGCAGCGCCGACGTAGGGGGACAGGGCTACGAGCAGTACTTC. Translating gives CSADVGGQGYEQYF.

The gene calls are TRBV19 and TRBJ1-1, with D possibly being TRBD1 (6 bases). The germline V and J ends were trimmed by 4 bases and 6 bases, with 15 bases remaining between them. CDR3 length: 14 residues. Per the germline V gene, CDR1 is LNHDA and CDR2 is SQIVND (reference sequence). CDR3 amino acids: CASSTVLAGAEAFF. The CDR3, as DNA: TGTGCCAGTAGTACGGTCTTGGCAGGGGCTGAAGCTTTCTTT.

This chain links TRBV6-4 with TRBJ2-2; TRBD2 matches 8 bases. Germline trimming cut 2 bases from V and 0 bases from J; bases unmatched to any gene: 8. Germline CDR1 and CDR2: MRHNA and SNTAGT. The CDR3 contains 18 residues. The CDR3 DNA reads TGTGCCAGCAGTGACCGGGGGGGGCTAGCGGCGAACACCGGGGAGCTGTTTTTT. This translates into CASSDRGGLAANTGELFF.

This chain links TRBV15 with TRBJ1-1; 11 bases match TRBD1. The CDR3 contains 15 residues. CDR1 is LNHNV and CDR2 is YYDKDF in the germline V gene (reference sequence). V dropped 3 bases and J dropped 4; count of bases not matched to a gene: 4. The CDR3: CATSSGTGGATEAFF. The CDR3 DNA reads as TGTGCCACCAGCAGTGGGACAGGGGGAGCCACTGAAGCTTTCTTT. Full variable domain (remainder filled in from reference TRBV15 and TRBJ1-1): DAMVIQNPRYQVTQFGKPVTLSCSQTLNHNVMYWYQQKSSQAPKLLFHYYDKDFNNEADTPDNFQSRRPNTSFCFLDIRSPGLGDTAMYLCATSSGTGGATEAFFGQGTRLTVV.

The chain couples TRBV27 to TRBJ2-7, with 8 bases lining up with TRBD1. V shed 3 bases and J 4 bases; nucleotides not matched to a gene: 8. This CDR3 region has 15 residues. Germline-derived CDR1 and CDR2 are MNHEY and SMNVEV (reference sequence). This chain's CDR3 is CASSFGSGGVYEQYF. CDR3 nucleotide sequence: TGTGCCAGCAGTTTCGGTTCAGGGGGCGTTTACGAGCAGTACTTC.

The CDR3 spells CASSLGLAGNEQFF. CDR3 sequence (DNA): TGTGCCAGCAGCTTAGGACTAGCGGGGAATGAGCAGTTCTTC. This rearrangement joins TRBV7-2 to TRBJ2-1; 11 nucleotides line up with TRBD2. V was pared by 1 base and J by 7 bases, with 0 bases of the junction left unmatched. Germline loops: CDR1 SGHTA, CDR2 FQGNSA. The CDR3 consists of 14 residues.

V usage is TRBV28 and J usage is TRBJ1-5, with D uncertain. V shed 6 bases and J shed 3 bases, with 15 bases lying between them. Germline CDR1 reads MDHEN; CDR2 reads SYDVKM. This CDR3 comprises 15 residues. CDR3 sequence reads: CASSALGRFNQPQHF. The CDR3 region has the DNA TGTGCCAGCAGCGCCTTAGGCAGGTTCAATCAGCCCCAGCATTTT.

V usage is TRBV7-7 and J usage is TRBJ1-2, with D uncertain. Germline values: CDR1 SSHAT, CDR2 FNYEAQ (reference sequence). V was shortened by 4 bases and J by 8 bases, with 11 bases between the two germline ends. The CDR3 has 12 residues. CDR3 sequence reads: CASSCQKVGYTF. The CDR3 coding sequence is TGTGCCAGCAGCTGTCAGAAAGTCGGCTACACCTTC.

The chain recombines TRBV19 with TRBJ1-1; D ambiguous. CDR1 and CDR2 (germline): LNHDA, SQIVND (reference sequence). The CDR3 sequence is 13 residues long. Trimming shortened V by 5 bases and J by 6 bases, and 13 bases separated the two germline ends. CDR3 loop: CASSPQETAEAFF. The CDR3 DNA follows: TGTGCCAGTAGTCCGCAGGAAACCGCTGAAGCTTTCTTT.

The V call is TRBV10-1, the J call TRBJ2-2, with TRBD1 matching over 8 bases. Germline V gene lookup returns CDR1 WNHNN and CDR2 SYGVQD (reference sequence). The CDR3 length is 15 residues. The ends lost 8 bases at V and 5 bases at J; junction bases unmatched: 10. This CDR3 reads CASRAGTGPTGELFF. The DNA of the CDR3 is TGCGCCAGCCGGGCCGGGACAGGACCGACCGGGGAGCTGTTTTTT.

This clone was seen just once. The chain couples TRBV27 to TRBJ1-2, with D possibly being TRBD1 (6 bases). CDR3 length: 14 residues. CDR1 MNHEY and CDR2 SMNVEV come from the germline V gene (reference sequence). V was pared by 5 bases and J by 8 bases, with 18 bases between. CDR3 residues: CASSTEPRGLGYTF. The CDR3 DNA reads as TGTGCCAGCAGTACAGAACCCAGGGGCTTAGGCTACACCTTC.